This T cell receptor (beta chain) was retrieved from a study of T-cell memory formation after mild COVID-19. A single record per CDR3 protein comes from TCRdb applying MiXCR to the 5' RACE reads. Of 120,000 or so distinct CDR3 sequences listed, approximately 15% are singletons. Whole-study findings and limits: Proof of SARS-CoV-2 specificity was absent for the second-wave clones that crested on day 37. Clones contracting day 15 to 85 were balanced CD4/CD8; later expanders leaned CD4+.

The V gene's germline CDR1 is SQVTM and CDR2 ANQGSEA. The J segment lost 0 bases and the V segment lost 6 bases, leaving 7 bases of the junction unmatched. There are 14 residues in the CDR3. This clonotype was detected only a few times. Its antigen remains unidentified. The sequencing input was PBMCs or a T cell subset sorted from them (not recorded which). The chain combines TRBV29-1 with TRBJ1-1; 7 nucleotides agree with TRBD1. The sequence derives from a man younger than 35 who had mild COVID-19 (a few samples of this study predate the infection). Cell type and time point are not known. DNA for the CDR3: TGCAGCGTGGGACAGCAGATCATGAACACTGAAGCTTTCTTT. It yields the protein CSVGQQIMNTEAFF.